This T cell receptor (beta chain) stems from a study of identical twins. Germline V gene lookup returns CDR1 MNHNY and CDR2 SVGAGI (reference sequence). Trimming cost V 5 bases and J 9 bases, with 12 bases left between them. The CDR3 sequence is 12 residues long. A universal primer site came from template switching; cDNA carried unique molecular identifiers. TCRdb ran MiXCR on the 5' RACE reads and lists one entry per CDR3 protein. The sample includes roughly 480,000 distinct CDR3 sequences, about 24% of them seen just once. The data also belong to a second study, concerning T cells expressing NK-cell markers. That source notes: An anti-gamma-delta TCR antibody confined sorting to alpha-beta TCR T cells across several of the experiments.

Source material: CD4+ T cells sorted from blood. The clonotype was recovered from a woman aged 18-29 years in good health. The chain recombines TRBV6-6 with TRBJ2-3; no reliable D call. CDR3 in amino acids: CASSLPQVTQYF. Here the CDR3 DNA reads TGTGCCAGCAGTCTCCCGCAGGTGACGCAGTATTTT.